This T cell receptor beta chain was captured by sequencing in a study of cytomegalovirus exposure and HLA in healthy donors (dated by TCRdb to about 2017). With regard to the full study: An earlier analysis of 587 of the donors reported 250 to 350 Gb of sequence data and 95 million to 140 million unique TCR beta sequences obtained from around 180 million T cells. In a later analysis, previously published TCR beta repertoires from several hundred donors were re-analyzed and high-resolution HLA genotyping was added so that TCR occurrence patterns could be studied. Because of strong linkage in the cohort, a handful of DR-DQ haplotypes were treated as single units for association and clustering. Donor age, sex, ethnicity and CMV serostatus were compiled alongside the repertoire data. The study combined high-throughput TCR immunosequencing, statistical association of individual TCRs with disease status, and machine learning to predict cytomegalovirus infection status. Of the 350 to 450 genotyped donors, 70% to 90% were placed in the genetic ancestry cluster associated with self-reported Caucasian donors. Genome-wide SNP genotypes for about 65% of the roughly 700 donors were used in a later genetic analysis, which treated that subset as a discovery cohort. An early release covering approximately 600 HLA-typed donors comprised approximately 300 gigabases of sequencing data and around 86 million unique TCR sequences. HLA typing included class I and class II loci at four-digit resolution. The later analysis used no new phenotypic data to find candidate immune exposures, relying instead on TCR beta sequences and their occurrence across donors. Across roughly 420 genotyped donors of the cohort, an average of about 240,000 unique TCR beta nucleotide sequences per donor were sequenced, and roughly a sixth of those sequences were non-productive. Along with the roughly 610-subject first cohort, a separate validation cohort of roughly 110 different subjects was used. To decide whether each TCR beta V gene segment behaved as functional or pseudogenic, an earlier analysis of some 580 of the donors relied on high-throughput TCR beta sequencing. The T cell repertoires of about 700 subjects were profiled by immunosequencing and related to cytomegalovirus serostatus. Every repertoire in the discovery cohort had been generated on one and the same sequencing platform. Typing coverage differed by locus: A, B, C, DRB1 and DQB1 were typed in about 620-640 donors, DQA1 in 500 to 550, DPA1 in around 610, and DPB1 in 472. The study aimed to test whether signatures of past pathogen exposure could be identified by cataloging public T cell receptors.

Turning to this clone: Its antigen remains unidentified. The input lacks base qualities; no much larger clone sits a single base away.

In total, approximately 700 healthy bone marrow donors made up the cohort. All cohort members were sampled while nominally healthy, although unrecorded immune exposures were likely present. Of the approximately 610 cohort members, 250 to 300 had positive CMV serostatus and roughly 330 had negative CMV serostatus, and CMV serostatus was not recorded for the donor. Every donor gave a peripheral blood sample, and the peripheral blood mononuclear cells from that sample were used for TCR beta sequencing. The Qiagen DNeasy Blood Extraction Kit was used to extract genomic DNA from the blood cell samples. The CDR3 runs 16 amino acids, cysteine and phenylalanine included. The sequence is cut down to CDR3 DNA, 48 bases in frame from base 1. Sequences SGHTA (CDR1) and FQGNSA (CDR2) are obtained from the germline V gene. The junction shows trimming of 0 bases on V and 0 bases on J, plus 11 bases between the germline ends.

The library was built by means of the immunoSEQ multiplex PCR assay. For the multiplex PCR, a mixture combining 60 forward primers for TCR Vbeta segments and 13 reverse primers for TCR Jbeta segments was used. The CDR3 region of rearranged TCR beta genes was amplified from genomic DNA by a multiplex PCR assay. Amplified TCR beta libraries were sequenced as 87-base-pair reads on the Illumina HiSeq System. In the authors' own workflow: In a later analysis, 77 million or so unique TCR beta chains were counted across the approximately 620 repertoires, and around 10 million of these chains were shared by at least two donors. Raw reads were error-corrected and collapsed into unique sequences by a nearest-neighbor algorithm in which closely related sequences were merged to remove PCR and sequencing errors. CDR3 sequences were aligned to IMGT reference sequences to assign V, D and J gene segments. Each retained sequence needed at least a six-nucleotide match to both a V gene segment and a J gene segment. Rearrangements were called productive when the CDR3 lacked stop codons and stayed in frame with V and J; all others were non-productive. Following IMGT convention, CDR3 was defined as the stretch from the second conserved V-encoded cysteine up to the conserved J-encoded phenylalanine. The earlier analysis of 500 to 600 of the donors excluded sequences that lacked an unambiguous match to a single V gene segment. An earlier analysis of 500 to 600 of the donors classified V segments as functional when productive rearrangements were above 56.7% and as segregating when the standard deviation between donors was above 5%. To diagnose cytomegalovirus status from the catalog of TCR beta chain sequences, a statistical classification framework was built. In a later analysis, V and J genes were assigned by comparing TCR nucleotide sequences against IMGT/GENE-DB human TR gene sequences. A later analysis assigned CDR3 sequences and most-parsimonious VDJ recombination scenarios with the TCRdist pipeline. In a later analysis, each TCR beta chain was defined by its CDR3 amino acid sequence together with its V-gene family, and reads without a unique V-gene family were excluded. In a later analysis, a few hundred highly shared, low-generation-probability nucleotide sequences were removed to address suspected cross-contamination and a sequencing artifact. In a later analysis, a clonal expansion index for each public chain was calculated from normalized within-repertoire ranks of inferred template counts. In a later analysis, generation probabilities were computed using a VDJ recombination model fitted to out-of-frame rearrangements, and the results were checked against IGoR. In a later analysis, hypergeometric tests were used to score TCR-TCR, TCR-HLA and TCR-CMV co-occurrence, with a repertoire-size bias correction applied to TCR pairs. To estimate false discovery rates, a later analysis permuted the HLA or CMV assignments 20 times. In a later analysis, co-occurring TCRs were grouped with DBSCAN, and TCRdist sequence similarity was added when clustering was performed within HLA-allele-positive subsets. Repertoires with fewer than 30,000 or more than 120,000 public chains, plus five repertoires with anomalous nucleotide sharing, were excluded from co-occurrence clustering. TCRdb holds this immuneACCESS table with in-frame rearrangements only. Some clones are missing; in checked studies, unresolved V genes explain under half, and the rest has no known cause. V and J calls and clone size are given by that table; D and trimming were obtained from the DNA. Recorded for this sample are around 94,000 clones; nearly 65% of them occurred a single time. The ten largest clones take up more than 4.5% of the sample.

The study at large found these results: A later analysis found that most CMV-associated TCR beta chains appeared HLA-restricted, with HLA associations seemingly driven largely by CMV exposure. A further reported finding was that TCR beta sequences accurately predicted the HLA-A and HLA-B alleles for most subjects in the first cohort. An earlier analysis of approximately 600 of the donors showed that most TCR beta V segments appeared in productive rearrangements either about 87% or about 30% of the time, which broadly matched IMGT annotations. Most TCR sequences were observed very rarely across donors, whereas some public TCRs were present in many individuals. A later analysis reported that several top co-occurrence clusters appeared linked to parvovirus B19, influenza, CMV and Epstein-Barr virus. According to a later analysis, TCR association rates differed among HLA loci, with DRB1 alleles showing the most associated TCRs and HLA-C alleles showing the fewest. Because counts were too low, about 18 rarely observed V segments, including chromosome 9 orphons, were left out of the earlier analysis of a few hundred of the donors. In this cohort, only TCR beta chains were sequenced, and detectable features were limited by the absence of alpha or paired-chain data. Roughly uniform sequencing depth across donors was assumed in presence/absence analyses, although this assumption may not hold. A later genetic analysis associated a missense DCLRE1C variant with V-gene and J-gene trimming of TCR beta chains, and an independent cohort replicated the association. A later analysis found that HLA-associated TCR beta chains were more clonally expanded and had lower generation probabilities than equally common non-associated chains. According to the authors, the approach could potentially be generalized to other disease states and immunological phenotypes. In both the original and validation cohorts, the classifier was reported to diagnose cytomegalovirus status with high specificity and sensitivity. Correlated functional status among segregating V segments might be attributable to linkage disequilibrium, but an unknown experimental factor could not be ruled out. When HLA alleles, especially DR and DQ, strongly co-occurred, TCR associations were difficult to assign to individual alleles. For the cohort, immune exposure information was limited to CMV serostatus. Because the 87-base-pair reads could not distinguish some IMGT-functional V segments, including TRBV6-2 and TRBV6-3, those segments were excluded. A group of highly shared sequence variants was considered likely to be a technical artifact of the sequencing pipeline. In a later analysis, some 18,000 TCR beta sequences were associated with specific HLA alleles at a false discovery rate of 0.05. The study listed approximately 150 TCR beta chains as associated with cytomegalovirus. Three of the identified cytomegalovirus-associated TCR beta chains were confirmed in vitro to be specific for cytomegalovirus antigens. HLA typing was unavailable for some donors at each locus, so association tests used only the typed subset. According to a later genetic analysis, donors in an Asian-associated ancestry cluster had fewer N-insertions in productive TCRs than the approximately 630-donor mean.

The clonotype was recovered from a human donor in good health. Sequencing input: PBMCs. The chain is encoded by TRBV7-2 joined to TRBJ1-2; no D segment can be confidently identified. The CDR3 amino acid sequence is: CASSLARAGANYGYTF. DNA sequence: TGTGCCAGCAGCTTAGCGCGGGCGGGAGCTAACTATGGCTACACCTTC.